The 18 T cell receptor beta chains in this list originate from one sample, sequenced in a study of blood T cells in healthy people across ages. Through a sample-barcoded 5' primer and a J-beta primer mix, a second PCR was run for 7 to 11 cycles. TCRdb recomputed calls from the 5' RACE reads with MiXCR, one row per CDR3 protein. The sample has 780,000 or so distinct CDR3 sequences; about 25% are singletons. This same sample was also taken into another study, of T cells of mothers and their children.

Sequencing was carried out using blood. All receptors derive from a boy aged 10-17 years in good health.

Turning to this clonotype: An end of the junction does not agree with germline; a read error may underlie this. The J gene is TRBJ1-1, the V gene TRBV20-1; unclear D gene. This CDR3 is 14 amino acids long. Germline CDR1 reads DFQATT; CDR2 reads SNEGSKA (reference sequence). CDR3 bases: TGCAGCGCTAGAGATACGGGCAGATACACTGAAGCTTTCTTT. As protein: CSARDTGRYTEAFF.

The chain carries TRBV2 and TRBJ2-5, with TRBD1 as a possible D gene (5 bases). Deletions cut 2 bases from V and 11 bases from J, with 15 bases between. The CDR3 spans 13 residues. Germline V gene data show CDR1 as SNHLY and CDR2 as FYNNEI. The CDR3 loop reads CASSEQGSREQYF. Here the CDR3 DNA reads TGTGCCAGCAGTGAACAGGGTTCGAGAGAGCAGTACTTC.

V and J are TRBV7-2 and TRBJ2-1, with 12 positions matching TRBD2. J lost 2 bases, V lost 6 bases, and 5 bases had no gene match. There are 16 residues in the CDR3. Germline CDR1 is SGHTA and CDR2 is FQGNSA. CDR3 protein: CASRSSGRGTYNEQFF. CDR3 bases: TGTGCCAGCAGGTCTAGCGGGAGGGGAACCTACAATGAGCAGTTCTTC. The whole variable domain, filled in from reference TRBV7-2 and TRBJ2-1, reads GAGVSQSPSNKVTEKGKDVELRCDPISGHTALYWYRQSLGQGLEFLIYFQGNSAPDKSGLPSDRFSAERTGGSVSTLTIQRTQQEDSAVYLCASRSSGRGTYNEQFFGPGTRLTVL.

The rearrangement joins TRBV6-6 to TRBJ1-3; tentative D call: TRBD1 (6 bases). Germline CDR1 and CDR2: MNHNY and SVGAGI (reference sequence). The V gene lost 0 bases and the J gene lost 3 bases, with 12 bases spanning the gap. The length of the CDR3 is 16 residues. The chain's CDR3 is CASSYSRGGSGNTIYF. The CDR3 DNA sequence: TGTGCCAGCAGTTACTCAAGAGGGGGAAGTGGAAACACCATATATTTT.

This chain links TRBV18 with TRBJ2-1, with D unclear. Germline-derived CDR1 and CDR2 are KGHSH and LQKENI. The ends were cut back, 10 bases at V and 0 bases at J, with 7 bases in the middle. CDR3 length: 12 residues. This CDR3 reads CATSVSYNEQFF. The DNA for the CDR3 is TGTGCCACCAGCGTCTCCTACAATGAGCAGTTCTTC.

The CDR3 DNA reads as TGCAGTGCTAGTGGGTCAACTAGCGGGAGGTCCAAAGCCTACGAGCAGTACTTC. Protein product: CSASGSTSGRSKAYEQYF. The chain links TRBV20-1 to TRBJ2-7; TRBD2 matches at 12 bases. Germline V gene sequence: CDR1 DFQATT, CDR2 SNEGSKA (reference sequence). V gave up 3 bases and J gave up 2 bases; unmatched junction bases: 14. The CDR3 extends over 18 amino acids.

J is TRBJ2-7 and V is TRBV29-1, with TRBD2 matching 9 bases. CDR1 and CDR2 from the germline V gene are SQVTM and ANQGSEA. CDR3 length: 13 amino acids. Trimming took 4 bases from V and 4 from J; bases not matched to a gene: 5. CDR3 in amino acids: CSVVLGLAYEQYF. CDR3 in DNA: TGCAGCGTTGTTTTGGGACTAGCTTACGAGCAGTACTTC.

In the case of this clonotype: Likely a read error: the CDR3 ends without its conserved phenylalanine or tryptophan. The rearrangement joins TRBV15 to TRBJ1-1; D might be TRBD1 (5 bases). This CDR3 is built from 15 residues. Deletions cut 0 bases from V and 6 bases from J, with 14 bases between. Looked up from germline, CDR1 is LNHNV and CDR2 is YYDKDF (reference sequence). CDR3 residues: CATSRESAGIPEAFS. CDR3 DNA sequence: TGTGCCACCAGCAGAGAATCGGCAGGGATCCCTGAAGCTTTCTCT.

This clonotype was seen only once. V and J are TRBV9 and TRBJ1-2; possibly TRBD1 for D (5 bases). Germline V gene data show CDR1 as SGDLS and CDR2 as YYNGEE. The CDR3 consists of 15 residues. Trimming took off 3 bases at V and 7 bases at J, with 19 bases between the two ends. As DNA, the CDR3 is TGTGCCAGCAGCGGAGGGGTCCTGATGGACCCTGGCTACACCTTC. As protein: CASSGGVLMDPGYTF.

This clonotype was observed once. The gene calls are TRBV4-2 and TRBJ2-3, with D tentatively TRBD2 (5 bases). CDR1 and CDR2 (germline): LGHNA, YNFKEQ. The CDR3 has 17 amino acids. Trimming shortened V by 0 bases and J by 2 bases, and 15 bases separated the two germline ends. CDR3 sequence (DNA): TGTGCCAGCAGCCAAGATGTAAGAAGAGGGTTCACAGATACGCAGTATTTT. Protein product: CASSQDVRRGFTDTQYF.

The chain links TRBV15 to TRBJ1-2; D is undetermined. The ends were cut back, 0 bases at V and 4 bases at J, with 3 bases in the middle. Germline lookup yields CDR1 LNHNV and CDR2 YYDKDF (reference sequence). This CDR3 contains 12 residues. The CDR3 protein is CATSRDSYGYTF. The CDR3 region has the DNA TGTGCCACCAGCAGAGATAGCTATGGCTACACCTTC.

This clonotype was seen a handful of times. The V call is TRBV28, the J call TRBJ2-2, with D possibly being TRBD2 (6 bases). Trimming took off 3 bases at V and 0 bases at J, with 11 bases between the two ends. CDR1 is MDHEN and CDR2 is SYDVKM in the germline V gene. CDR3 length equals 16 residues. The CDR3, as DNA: TGTGCCAGCAGTTTGGGCGCGGGGCCGAACACCGGGGAGCTGTTTTTT. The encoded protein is CASSLGAGPNTGELFF.

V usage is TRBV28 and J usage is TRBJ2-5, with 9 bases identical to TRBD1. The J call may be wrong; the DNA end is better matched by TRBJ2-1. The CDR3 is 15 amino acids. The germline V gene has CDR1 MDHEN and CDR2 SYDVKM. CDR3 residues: CASSSGQGNLNEQFF. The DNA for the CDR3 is TGTGCCAGCAGTTCGGGACAGGGAAACTTGAATGAGCAGTTCTTC.

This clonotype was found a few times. The CDR3 protein is CSARSGRGVSETQYF. In DNA, the CDR3 is TGCAGTGCTAGGTCCGGCAGGGGGGTCAGCGAGACCCAGTACTTC. The chain has TRBV20-1 and TRBJ2-5, with D maybe TRBD1 (7 bases). Trimming took off 3 bases at V and 5 bases at J, with 19 bases between the two ends. The germline V gene encodes CDR1 DFQATT and CDR2 SNEGSKA (reference sequence). CDR3 length: 15 amino acids.

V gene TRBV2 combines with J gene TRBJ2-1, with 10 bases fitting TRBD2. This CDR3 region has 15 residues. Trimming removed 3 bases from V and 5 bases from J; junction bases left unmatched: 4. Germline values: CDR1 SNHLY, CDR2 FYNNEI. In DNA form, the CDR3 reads TGTGCCAGCAGTGATAGGCTAGCGGGAGACAATGAGCAGTTCTTC. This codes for CASSDRLAGDNEQFF.

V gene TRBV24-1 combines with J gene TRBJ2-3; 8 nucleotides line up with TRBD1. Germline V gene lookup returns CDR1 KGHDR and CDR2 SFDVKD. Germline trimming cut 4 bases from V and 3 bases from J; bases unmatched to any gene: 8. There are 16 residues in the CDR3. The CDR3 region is CATSDVRGQGTDTQYF. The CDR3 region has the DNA TGTGCCACCAGTGACGTTCGCGGACAGGGAACAGATACGCAGTATTTT.

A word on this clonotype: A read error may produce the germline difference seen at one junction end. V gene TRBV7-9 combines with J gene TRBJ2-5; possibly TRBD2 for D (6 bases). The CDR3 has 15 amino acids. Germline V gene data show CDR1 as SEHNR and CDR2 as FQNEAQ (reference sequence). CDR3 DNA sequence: TGTTCCAGCAGCTTTGTCGGGGGATACCAAGAGACCCAGTACTTC. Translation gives CSSSFVGGYQETQYF. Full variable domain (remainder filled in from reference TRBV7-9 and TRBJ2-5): DTGVSQNPRHKITKRGQNVTFRCDPISEHNRLYWYRQTLGQGPEFLTYFQNEAQLEKSRLLSDRFSAERPKGSFSTLEIQRTEQGDSAMYLCSSSFVGGYQETQYFGPGTRLLVL.

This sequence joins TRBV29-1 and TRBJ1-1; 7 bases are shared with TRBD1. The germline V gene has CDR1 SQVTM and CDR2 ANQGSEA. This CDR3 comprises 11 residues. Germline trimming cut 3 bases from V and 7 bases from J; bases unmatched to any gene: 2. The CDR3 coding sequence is TGCAGCGTTGATAGACAGGGTGAAGCTTTCTTT. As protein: CSVDRQGEAFF.